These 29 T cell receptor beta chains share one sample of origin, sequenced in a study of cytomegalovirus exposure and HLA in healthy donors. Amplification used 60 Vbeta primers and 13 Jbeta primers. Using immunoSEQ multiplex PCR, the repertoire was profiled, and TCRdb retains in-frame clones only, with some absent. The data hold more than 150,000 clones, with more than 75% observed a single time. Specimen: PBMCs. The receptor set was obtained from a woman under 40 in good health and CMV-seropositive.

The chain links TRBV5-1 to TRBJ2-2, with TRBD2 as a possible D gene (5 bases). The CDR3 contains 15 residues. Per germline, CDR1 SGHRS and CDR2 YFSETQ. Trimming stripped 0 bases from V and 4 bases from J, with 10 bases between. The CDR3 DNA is TGCGCCAGCAGCTTGGGGTCGGGGTTCACCGGGGAGCTGTTTTTT. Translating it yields CASSLGSGFTGELFF.

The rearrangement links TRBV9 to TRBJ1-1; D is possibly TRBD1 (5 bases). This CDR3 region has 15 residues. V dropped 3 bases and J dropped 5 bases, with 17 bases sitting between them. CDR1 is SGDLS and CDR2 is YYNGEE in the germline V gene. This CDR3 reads CASSGTQGSWTEAFF. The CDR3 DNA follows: TGTGCCAGCAGCGGAACCCAGGGAAGTTGGACTGAAGCTTTCTTT.

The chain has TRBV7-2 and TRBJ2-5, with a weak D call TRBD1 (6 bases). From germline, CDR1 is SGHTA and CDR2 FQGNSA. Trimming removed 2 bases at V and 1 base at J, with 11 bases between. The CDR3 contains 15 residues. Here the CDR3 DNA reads TGTGCCAGCAGCTTAAGGCAGGGGCTCCAAGAGACCCAGTACTTC. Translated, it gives CASSLRQGLQETQYF.

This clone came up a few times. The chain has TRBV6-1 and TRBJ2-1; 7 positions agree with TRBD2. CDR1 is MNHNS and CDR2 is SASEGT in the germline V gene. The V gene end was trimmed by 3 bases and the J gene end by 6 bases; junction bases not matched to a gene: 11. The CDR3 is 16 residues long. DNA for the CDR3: TGTGCCAGCAGTGATTCACTAGCGCGAAGGGGCAATGAGCAGTTCTTC. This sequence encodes CASSDSLARRGNEQFF.

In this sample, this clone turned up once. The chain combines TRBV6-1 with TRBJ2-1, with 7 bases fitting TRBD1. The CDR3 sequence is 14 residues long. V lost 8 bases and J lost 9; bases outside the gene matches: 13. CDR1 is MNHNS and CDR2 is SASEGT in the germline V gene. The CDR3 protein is CASGRGPGSREQFF. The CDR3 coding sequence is TGTGCCAGCGGAAGGGGGCCCGGTTCCCGTGAGCAGTTCTTC.

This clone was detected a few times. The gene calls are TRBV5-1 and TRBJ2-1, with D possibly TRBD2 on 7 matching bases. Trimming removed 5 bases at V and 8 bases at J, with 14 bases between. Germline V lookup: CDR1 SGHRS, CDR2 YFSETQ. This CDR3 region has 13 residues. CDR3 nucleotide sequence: TGCGCCAGCAGGGAGGGGGGGCCGGATGAGCAGTTCTTC. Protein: CASREGGPDEQFF.

This chain's CDR3 is CASSEAGQVYEQYF. In nucleotides, the CDR3 is TGTGCCAGCAGTGAAGCGGGACAGGTATACGAGCAGTACTTC. The rearrangement joins TRBV6-1 to TRBJ2-7; 8 bases match TRBD1. V lost 0 bases to trimming and J lost 4 bases; unmatched junction nucleotides: 2. The CDR3 length is 14 residues. In germline, CDR1 is MNHNS, CDR2 SASEGT.

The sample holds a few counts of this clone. The CDR3 loop reads CASSQDWETGNQPQHF. The CDR3 nucleotides read TGCGCCAGCAGCCAAGATTGGGAGACAGGGAATCAGCCCCAGCATTTT. The rearrangement uses TRBV4-3 and TRBJ1-5; 7 positions agree with TRBD1. V lost 0 bases, J lost 4 bases, and 6 bases stayed unmatched. CDR1 is LGHNA, CDR2 YSLEER, per germline. This CDR3 spans 16 amino acids.

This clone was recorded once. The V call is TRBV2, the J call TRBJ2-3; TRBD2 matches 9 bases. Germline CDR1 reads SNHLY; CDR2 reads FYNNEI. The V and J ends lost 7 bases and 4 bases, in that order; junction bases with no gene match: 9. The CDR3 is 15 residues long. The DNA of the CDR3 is TGTGCCAGCATGACGGGACTAGCCGCGTCAGATACGCAGTATTTT. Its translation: CASMTGLAASDTQYF.

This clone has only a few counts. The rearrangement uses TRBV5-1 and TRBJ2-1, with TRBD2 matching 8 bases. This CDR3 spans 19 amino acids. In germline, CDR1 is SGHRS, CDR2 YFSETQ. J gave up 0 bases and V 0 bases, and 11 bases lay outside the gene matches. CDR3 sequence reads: CASSLALAVGGGSYNEQFF. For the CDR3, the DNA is TGCGCCAGCAGCTTGGCCCTGGCCGTCGGGGGGGGCTCCTACAATGAGCAGTTCTTC.

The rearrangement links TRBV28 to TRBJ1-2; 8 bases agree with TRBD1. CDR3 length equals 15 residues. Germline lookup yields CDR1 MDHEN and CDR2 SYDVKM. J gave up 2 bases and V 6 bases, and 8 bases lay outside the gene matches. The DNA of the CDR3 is TGTGCCAGCAGAGTGACAGGGGCCCCCAACTATGGCTACACCTTC. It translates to CASRVTGAPNYGYTF.

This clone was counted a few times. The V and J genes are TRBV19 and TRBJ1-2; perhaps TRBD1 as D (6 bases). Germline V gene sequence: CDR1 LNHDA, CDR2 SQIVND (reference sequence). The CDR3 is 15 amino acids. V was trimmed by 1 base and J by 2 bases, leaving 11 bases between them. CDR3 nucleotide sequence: TGTGCCAGTAGTATAGTTAACAGGGTCAACTATGGCTACACCTTC. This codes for CASSIVNRVNYGYTF.

Written as DNA, the CDR3 is TGTGCCAGCAGTTATGGAGGGTGGCGAGGCTACACCTTC. This codes for CASSYGGWRGYTF. This chain joins TRBV6-5 and TRBJ1-2; D gene ambiguous. The CDR3 consists of 13 residues. Deletions cut 3 bases from V and 8 bases from J, with 13 bases between. Per germline, CDR1 MNHEY and CDR2 SVGAGI.

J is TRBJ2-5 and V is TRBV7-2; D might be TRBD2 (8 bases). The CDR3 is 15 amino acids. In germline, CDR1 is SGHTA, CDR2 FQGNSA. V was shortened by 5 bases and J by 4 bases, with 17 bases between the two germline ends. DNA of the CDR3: TGTGCCAGCAGCCAGGGGGGGAGCGGGGGAGAGACCCAGTACTTC. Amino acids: CASSQGGSGGETQYF.

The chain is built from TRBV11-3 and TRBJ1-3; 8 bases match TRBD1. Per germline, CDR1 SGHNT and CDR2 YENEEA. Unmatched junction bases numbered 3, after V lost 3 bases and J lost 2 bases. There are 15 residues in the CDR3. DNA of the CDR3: TGTGCCAGCAGCTTGGACAGGGTGGCTGGAAACACCATATATTTT. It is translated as CASSLDRVAGNTIYF. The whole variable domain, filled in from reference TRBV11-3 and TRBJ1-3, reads EAGVVQSPRYKIIEKKQPVAFWCNPISGHNTLYWYLQNLGQGPELLIRYENEEAVDDSQLPKDRFSAERLKGVDSTLKIQPAELGDSAVYLCASSLDRVAGNTIYFGEGSWLTVV.

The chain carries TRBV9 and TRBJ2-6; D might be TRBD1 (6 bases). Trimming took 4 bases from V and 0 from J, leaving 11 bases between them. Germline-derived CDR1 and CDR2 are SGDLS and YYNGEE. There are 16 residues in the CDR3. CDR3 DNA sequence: TGTGCCAGCAGCACCCGGACAGACTCTGGGGCCAACGTCCTGACTTTC. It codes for CASSTRTDSGANVLTF.

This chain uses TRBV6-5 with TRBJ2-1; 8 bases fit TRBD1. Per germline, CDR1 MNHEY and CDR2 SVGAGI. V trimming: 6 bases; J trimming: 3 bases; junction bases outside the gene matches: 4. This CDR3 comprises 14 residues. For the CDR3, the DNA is TGTGCCAGCAGCCCCGACAGGGGCTACAATGAGCAGTTCTTC. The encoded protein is CASSPDRGYNEQFF.

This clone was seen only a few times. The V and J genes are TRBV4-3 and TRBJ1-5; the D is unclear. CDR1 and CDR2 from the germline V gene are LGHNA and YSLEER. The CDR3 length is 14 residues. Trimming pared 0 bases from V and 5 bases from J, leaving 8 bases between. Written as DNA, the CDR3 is TGCGCCAGCAGCCAAGATTCTGCGGATCAGCCCCAGCATTTT. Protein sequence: CASSQDSADQPQHF.

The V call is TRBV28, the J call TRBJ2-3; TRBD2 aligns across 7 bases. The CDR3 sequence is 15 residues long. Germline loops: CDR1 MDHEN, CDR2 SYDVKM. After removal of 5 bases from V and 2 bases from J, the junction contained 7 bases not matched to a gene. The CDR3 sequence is CASSQVREITDTQYF. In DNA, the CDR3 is TGTGCCAGCAGTCAAGTGCGGGAGATCACAGATACGCAGTATTTT.

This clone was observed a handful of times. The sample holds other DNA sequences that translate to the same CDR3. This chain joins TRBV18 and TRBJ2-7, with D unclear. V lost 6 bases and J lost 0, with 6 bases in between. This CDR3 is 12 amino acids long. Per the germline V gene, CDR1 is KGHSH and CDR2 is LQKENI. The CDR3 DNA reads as TGTGCCAGCTCCCCGAGCTCCTACGAGCAGTACTTC. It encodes CASSPSSYEQYF.

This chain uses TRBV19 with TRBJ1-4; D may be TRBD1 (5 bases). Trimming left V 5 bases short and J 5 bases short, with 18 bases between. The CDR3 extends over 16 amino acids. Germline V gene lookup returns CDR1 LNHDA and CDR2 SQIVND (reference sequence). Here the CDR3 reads CASSPRGRRDNEKLFF. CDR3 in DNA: TGTGCCAGTAGTCCACGCGGAAGGAGGGACAATGAAAAACTGTTTTTT.

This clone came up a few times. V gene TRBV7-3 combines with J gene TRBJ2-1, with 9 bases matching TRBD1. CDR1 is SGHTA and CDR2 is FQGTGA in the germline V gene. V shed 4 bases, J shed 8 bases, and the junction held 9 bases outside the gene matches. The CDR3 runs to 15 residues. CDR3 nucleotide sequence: TGTGCCAGCAGCTCCCCGGGACAGGGTGTCGATGAGCAGTTCTTC. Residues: CASSSPGQGVDEQFF.

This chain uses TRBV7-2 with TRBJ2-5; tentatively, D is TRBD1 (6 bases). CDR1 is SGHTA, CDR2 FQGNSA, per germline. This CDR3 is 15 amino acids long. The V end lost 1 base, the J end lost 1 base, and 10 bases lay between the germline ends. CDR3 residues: CASSLVRDIQETQYF. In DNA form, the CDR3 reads TGTGCCAGCAGCTTAGTCAGGGACATCCAAGAGACCCAGTACTTC.

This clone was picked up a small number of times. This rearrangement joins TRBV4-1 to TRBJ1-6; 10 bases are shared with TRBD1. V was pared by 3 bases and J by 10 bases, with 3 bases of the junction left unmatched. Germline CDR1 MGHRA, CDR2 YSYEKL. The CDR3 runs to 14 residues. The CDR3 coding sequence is TGCGCCAGCAGCCAGAGGACAGGGGGATCACCCCTCCACTTT. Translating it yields CASSQRTGGSPLHF.

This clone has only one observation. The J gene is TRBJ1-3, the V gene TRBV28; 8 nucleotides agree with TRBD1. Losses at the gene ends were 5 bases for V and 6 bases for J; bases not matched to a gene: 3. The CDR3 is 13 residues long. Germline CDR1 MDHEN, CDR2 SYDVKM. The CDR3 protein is CASSQGALNTIYF. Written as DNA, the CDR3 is TGTGCCAGCAGTCAGGGGGCTCTAAACACCATATATTTT.

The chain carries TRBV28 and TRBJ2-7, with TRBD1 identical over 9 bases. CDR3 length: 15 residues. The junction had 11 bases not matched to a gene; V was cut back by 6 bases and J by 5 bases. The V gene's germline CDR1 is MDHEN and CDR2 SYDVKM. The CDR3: CASSRTGQGYHEQYF. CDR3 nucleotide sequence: TGTGCCAGCAGCCGAACGGGACAGGGATATCACGAGCAGTACTTC.

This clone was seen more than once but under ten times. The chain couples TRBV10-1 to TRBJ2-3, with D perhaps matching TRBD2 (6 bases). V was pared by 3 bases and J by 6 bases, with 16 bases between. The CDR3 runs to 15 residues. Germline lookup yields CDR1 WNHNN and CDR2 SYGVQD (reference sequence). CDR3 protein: CASSDKGRDVDTQYF. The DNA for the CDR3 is TGCGCCAGCAGTGACAAGGGGCGGGATGTTGATACGCAGTATTTT.

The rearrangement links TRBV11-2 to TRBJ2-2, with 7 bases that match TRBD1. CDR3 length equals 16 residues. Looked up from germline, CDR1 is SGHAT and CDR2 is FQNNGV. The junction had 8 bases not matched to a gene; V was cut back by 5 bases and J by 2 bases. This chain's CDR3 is CASSLTDRSNTGELFF. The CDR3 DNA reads TGTGCCAGCAGCCTGACGGACAGGAGCAACACCGGGGAGCTGTTTTTT.

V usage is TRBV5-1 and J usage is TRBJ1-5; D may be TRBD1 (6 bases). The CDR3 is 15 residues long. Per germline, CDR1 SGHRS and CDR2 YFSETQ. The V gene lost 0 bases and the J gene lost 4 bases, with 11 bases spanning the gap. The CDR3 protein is CASSLDQGLNQPQHF. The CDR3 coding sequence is TGCGCCAGCAGCTTGGATCAGGGGCTGAATCAGCCCCAGCATTTT.